The 23 T cell receptor beta chains below come from one sample, sequenced in a study of T cell responses to AZD1222 COVID-19 vaccine. Measured with immunoSEQ multiplex PCR; TCRdb has only the in-frame clones, and not every one. The sample records under 120,000 clones, 90% to 95% being singletons. Material: peripheral blood, obtained on day 0 of AZD1222 vaccination. These TCRs come from an adult in good health.

The V call is TRBV28, the J call TRBJ1-3; 7 bases fit TRBD1. V gave up 6 bases and J gave up 2 bases; unmatched junction bases: 10. CDR3 length: 16 amino acids. Germline values: CDR1 MDHEN, CDR2 SYDVKM. CDR3 residues: CASRIPATGPGNTIYF. As DNA, the CDR3 is TGTGCCAGCAGGATACCCGCGACAGGGCCTGGAAACACCATATATTTT.

This sequence joins TRBV19 and TRBJ1-2; possibly TRBD1 for D (5 bases). The CDR3 runs to 16 residues. Trimming took off 4 bases at V and 3 bases at J, with 18 bases between the two ends. Germline CDR1 LNHDA, CDR2 SQIVND (reference sequence). The CDR3 here is CASSTDKAPRDYGYTF. In DNA, the CDR3 is TGTGCCAGTAGTACGGACAAGGCCCCGAGGGACTATGGCTACACCTTC.

The V and J genes are TRBV5-1 and TRBJ2-7; TRBD1 matches 8 bases. Germline CDR1 is SGHRS and CDR2 is YFSETQ. Trimming cost V 7 bases and J 5 bases; bases outside gene matches: 11. This CDR3 is built from 14 residues. The CDR3 region is CASRDWTGRNEQYF. The CDR3 DNA reads as TGCGCCAGCCGAGACTGGACAGGGCGAAACGAGCAGTACTTC.

The rearrangement uses TRBV18 and TRBJ2-1, with TRBD2 matching over 10 bases. Germline V lookup: CDR1 KGHSH, CDR2 LQKENI. This CDR3 has 14 amino acids. The V gene end was trimmed by 4 bases and the J gene end by 7 bases; junction bases not matched to a gene: 4. The CDR3, as DNA: TGTGCCAGCTCACGGCTAGCGGGAGATAATGAGCAGTTCTTC. This gives the protein CASSRLAGDNEQFF.

V and J are TRBV5-6 and TRBJ1-1; TRBD1 might be the D (6 bases). The V and J ends lost 4 bases and 4 bases respectively, with 14 bases between them. CDR1 SGHDT and CDR2 YYEEEE come from the germline V gene. The CDR3 consists of 14 residues. CDR3 nucleotides: TGTGCCAGCAGCCAGGGACAACTGGGCACTGAAGCTTTCTTT. Translation gives CASSQGQLGTEAFF.

V gene TRBV6-5 combines with J gene TRBJ1-3, with TRBD1 matching over 8 bases. The CDR3 runs 16 residues. V shed 2 bases, J shed 0 bases, and the junction held 3 bases outside the gene matches. Germline CDR1 MNHEY, CDR2 SVGAGI. CDR3 nucleotides: TGTGCCAGCAGTTACCGCAGGGGGCCCTCTGGAAACACCATATATTTT. Protein sequence: CASSYRRGPSGNTIYF.

The chain is built from TRBV15 and TRBJ1-4; tentatively, D is TRBD1 (5 bases). Trimming removed 8 bases from V and 7 bases from J, with 29 bases in between. Germline V lookup: CDR1 LNHNV, CDR2 YYDKDF (reference sequence). This CDR3 is built from 18 residues. CDR3 protein: CATHHQQNSLRVGEKLFF. Here the CDR3 DNA reads TGTGCCACCCACCACCAGCAGAATTCCCTCAGGGTCGGTGAAAAACTGTTTTTT.

This chain joins TRBV15 and TRBJ1-2; no firm D call. Looked up from germline, CDR1 is LNHNV and CDR2 is YYDKDF (reference sequence). This CDR3 has 15 amino acids. Deletions cut 0 bases from V and 1 base from J, with 9 bases between. The DNA for the CDR3 is TGTGCCACCAGCAGAGATAACCTCCGTAACTATGGCTACACCTTC. Residues: CATSRDNLRNYGYTF.

The V and J genes are TRBV7-9 and TRBJ1-4; 8 nucleotides line up with TRBD1. CDR3 length equals 14 residues. CDR1 and CDR2 (germline): SEHNR, FQNEAQ (reference sequence). J gave up 8 bases and V 5 bases, and 7 bases lay outside the gene matches. This CDR3 reads CASSQTTGDEKLFF. The CDR3 DNA follows: TGTGCCAGCAGCCAGACGACAGGGGACGAAAAACTGTTTTTT.

The chain joins TRBV12-3 or TRBV12-4 to TRBJ2-5; D uncertain. V lost 2 bases and J lost 4, with 2 bases in between. The CDR3 covers 11 residues. CDR3 sequence: CASSLTETQYF. The CDR3 coding sequence is TGTGCCAGCAGTTTAACAGAGACCCAGTACTTC.

The chain is built from TRBV6-5 and TRBJ1-1; 7 positions match TRBD1. V gave up 2 bases and J gave up 11 bases; unmatched junction bases: 11. Germline loops: CDR1 MNHEY, CDR2 SVGAGI. This CDR3 is built from 14 residues. CDR3 sequence: CASSYRGTVRGAFF. DNA for the CDR3: TGTGCCAGCAGTTACAGGGGGACAGTCCGGGGGGCTTTCTTT.

The chain uses TRBV7-2 and TRBJ1-5, with a tentative D call TRBD1 (5 bases). The CDR3 extends over 14 amino acids. Per the germline V gene, CDR1 is SGHTA and CDR2 is FQGNSA. V lost 5 bases to trimming and J lost 6 bases, with 14 bases between them. The chain's CDR3 is CASSAYPGPQPQHF. The CDR3 DNA sequence: TGTGCCAGCAGCGCCTATCCAGGGCCTCAGCCCCAGCATTTT.

The rearrangement links TRBV19 to TRBJ1-5; tentatively, D is TRBD1 (5 bases). Germline V CDR1 and CDR2: LNHDA, SQIVND (reference sequence). The V gene lost 8 bases and the J gene lost 15 bases, with 17 bases spanning the gap. The CDR3 consists of 11 residues. The CDR3 region is CASGTQLVPHF. CDR3 nucleotide sequence: TGTGCCAGTGGGACCCAACTCGTCCCGCATTTT.

This clone has just one count. The J gene is TRBJ1-3, the V gene TRBV7-8; 9 nucleotides align to TRBD1. From germline, CDR1 is SGHVS and CDR2 FQNEAQ. V was pared by 7 bases and J by 0 bases, with 7 bases of the junction left unmatched. This CDR3 comprises 16 residues. The CDR3 DNA reads as TGTGCCAGCACCAATGGACAGGGGCGCTCTGGAAACACCATATATTTT. Amino acid sequence: CASTNGQGRSGNTIYF.

The chain recombines TRBV28 with TRBJ2-5; 7 nucleotides line up with TRBD1. Germline CDR1 and CDR2: MDHEN and SYDVKM. After removal of 6 bases from V and 5 bases from J, the junction contained 15 bases not matched to a gene. This CDR3 region has 16 residues. The DNA for the CDR3 is TGTGCCAGCAGCCTAGTAGGGCAGGGGGTGCGGGAGACCCAGTACTTC. Its protein product is CASSLVGQGVRETQYF.

This chain joins TRBV2 and TRBJ1-1; D call uncertain. V lost 8 bases to trimming and J lost 5 bases, with 18 bases between them. Per germline, CDR1 SNHLY and CDR2 FYNNEI. The CDR3 is 14 amino acids. The CDR3 coding sequence is TGTGCCAGCGGAGGGTGGGCCCCCCGGACTGAAGCTTTCTTT. Its protein is CASGGWAPRTEAFF.

The V and J genes are TRBV3-1 (or the pseudogene TRBV3-2) and TRBJ1-2; D is unresolved. V was pared by 4 bases and J by 4 bases, with 10 bases between. The germline CDR1 and CDR2 sequences are LGHDT and YNNKEL (reference sequence). The CDR3 consists of 13 residues. In nucleotides, the CDR3 is TGTGCCAGCAGCCCGGACGCTTTCTATGGCTACACCTTC. As protein: CASSPDAFYGYTF.

V and J are TRBV29-1 and TRBJ1-4; maybe TRBD1 (5 bases). The germline V gene encodes CDR1 SQVTM and CDR2 ANQGSEA. With 4 bases removed from V and 10 bases from J, the gap between germline ends came to 13 bases. The CDR3 has 12 residues. In DNA, the CDR3 is TGCAGCGTTGGAATTGGGGACGGAAAACTGTTTTTT. As protein: CSVGIGDGKLFF.

The V and J genes are TRBV11-2 and TRBJ1-1; 9 nucleotides line up with TRBD1. Per germline, CDR1 SGHAT and CDR2 FQNNGV. The V and J ends lost 5 bases and 5 bases, in that order; junction bases with no gene match: 6. The CDR3 loop spans 14 amino acids. The CDR3 loop is CASSADRGVTEAFF. As DNA, the CDR3 is TGTGCCAGCAGCGCCGACAGGGGGGTGACTGAAGCTTTCTTT.

This chain links TRBV29-1 with TRBJ2-7, with TRBD2 matching 7 bases. The CDR3 is 15 residues long. J was trimmed by 0 bases and V by 1 base; bases with no gene match: 6. CDR1 is SQVTM and CDR2 is ANQGSEA in the germline V gene. The CDR3, as DNA: TGCAGCGTTGAAGTGAGTGGGAGGGGCTCCTACGAGCAGTACTTC. Translating it yields CSVEVSGRGSYEQYF.

The chain combines TRBV7-9 with TRBJ2-7; perhaps TRBD1 as D (6 bases). Germline V gene lookup returns CDR1 SEHNR and CDR2 FQNEAQ (reference sequence). This CDR3 spans 14 amino acids. Trimming took off 4 bases at V and 7 bases at J, with 17 bases between the two ends. The CDR3 spells CASSSPTGSGEQYF. DNA for the CDR3: TGTGCCAGCAGCTCACCGACAGGTTCGGGTGAGCAGTACTTC. Full variable domain (remainder filled in from reference TRBV7-9 and TRBJ2-7): DTGVSQNPRHKITKRGQNVTFRCDPISEHNRLYWYRQTLGQGPEFLTYFQNEAQLEKSRLLSDRFSAERPKGSFSTLEIQRTEQGDSAMYLCASSSPTGSGEQYFGPGTRLTVT.

The chain joins TRBV5-8 to TRBJ2-2; the match to TRBD2 covers 7 bases. The CDR3 covers 16 residues. The germline V gene has CDR1 SGHTS and CDR2 YDEGEE. The junction had 11 bases not matched to a gene; V was cut back by 4 bases and J by 5 bases. The CDR3 bases are TGTGCCAGCAGCCCGAAAGACATGGGGGGGACCGGGGAGCTGTTTTTT. Encoded protein: CASSPKDMGGTGELFF.

The genes are TRBV5-4 and TRBJ2-6; TRBD2 agrees at 9 bases. Losses at the gene ends were 5 bases for V and 0 bases for J; bases not matched to a gene: 9. This CDR3 comprises 18 residues. Germline-derived CDR1 and CDR2 are SGHNT and YYREEE (reference sequence). CDR3 region: CASSLILAGSSGANVLTF. DNA of the CDR3: TGTGCCAGCAGTTTGATTCTAGCGGGGAGCTCTGGGGCCAACGTCCTGACTTTC.